This passage covers 19 T cell receptor beta chains from one sample sequenced in a study of blood T cell repertoires in COVID-19. Clones were read by immunoSEQ multiplex PCR, and TCRdb kept only the in-frame ones, dropping some. The sample carries about 480,000 clones, roughly 90% recorded once. The material sequenced was PBMCs or T cells enriched from blood (not recorded which). All receptors derive from a woman aged 40 to 50 who had recovered from COVID-19.

The chain carries TRBV15 and TRBJ1-1; D might be TRBD1 (6 bases). The CDR3 covers 14 residues. The V end lost 3 bases, the J end lost 1 base, and 9 bases lay between the germline ends. Germline V gene lookup returns CDR1 LNHNV and CDR2 YYDKDF (reference sequence). The CDR3 is CATSSLRGNTEAFF. The CDR3 DNA sequence: TGTGCCACCAGCAGCCTCAGGGGGAACACTGAAGCTTTCTTT.

The chain is built from TRBV11-3 and TRBJ2-7, with unresolved D. From germline, CDR1 is SGHNT and CDR2 YENEEA. The CDR3 totals 13 residues. Deletions cut 6 bases from V and 2 bases from J, with 11 bases between. The CDR3 DNA reads TGTGCCAGCAGAAAGTCAGGTACCTACGAGCAGTACTTC. It encodes CASRKSGTYEQYF.

This chain uses TRBV12-3 or TRBV12-4 with TRBJ1-5; D unresolved. The length of the CDR3 is 13 residues. V gave up 2 bases and J gave up 7 bases, with 9 bases separating them. CDR3 amino acids: CASSLREVQPQHF. The CDR3 coding sequence is TGTGCCAGCAGTTTAAGGGAGGTCCAGCCCCAGCATTTT.

This clone was seen a handful of times. V and J are TRBV5-4 and TRBJ2-1; TRBD1 is a possible D gene (6 bases). The CDR3 sequence is 13 residues long. The germline V gene has CDR1 SGHNT and CDR2 YYREEE (reference sequence). Trimming cost V 4 bases and J 4 bases, with 9 bases left between them. The CDR3 here is CASSRQGYNEQFF. In DNA, the CDR3 is TGTGCCAGCAGCCGTCAGGGGTACAATGAGCAGTTCTTC.

The genes are TRBV15 and TRBJ2-5, with D perhaps matching TRBD1 (5 bases). CDR1 and CDR2 (germline): LNHNV, YYDKDF (reference sequence). This CDR3 comprises 15 residues. V was trimmed by 2 bases and J by 5 bases, leaving 15 bases between them. CDR3 DNA: TGTGCCACCAGCAGAATTGGCAGGGTAGGGGAGACCCAGTACTTC. Its protein is CATSRIGRVGETQYF. Full variable domain (rest looked up from reference TRBV15 and TRBJ2-5): DAMVIQNPRYQVTQFGKPVTLSCSQTLNHNVMYWYQQKSSQAPKLLFHYYDKDFNNEADTPDNFQSRRPNTSFCFLDIRSPGLGDTAMYLCATSRIGRVGETQYFGPGTRLLVL.

The chain couples TRBV11-2 to TRBJ1-2; maybe TRBD1 (5 bases). The CDR3 length is 13 residues. Trimming cost V 5 bases and J 5 bases, with 12 bases left between them. From germline, CDR1 is SGHAT and CDR2 FQNNGV. The DNA of the CDR3 is TGTGCCAGCAGCGTAGGGACTTCTTATGGCTACACCTTC. It is translated as CASSVGTSYGYTF.

V is TRBV11-2 and J is TRBJ1-2; D is possibly TRBD1 (5 bases). CDR1 and CDR2 from the germline V gene are SGHAT and FQNNGV. V shed 5 bases and J shed 7 bases, with 20 bases lying between them. This CDR3 is built from 15 residues. CDR3 DNA sequence: TGTGCCAGCAGCCGTCAAATACAGGTCTTTGGTGGCTACACCTTC. It specifies CASSRQIQVFGGYTF.

The V call is TRBV5-6, the J call TRBJ2-7, with a tentative D call TRBD1 (6 bases). CDR1 and CDR2 (germline): SGHDT, YYEEEE. V lost 4 bases to trimming and J lost 3 bases, with 14 bases between them. The CDR3 is made up of 14 amino acids. The DNA for the CDR3 is TGTGCCAGCAGCATCACAGGGCCCAACTACGAGCAGTACTTC. Amino acid sequence: CASSITGPNYEQYF.

The chain joins TRBV5-4 to TRBJ2-7, with 7 bases matching TRBD2. Germline loops: CDR1 SGHNT, CDR2 YYREEE (reference sequence). The CDR3 covers 16 residues. The V segment lost 3 bases and the J segment 4 bases; nucleotides outside the gene matches: 13. Here the CDR3 DNA reads TGTGCCAGCAGCTCCGTGGCGGGCGGGAGTATTTACGAGCAGTACTTC. Protein sequence: CASSSVAGGSIYEQYF.

The sample holds a few counts of this clone. The rearrangement uses TRBV19 and TRBJ2-7, with D possibly matching TRBD1 (6 bases). CDR1 LNHDA and CDR2 SQIVND come from the germline V gene (reference sequence). The CDR3 covers 16 residues. V was shortened by 4 bases and J by 3 bases, with 19 bases between the two germline ends. The CDR3 DNA follows: TGTGCCAGTAGTACACCTCCGTGGACAGTTAACTACGAGCAGTACTTC. Translating gives CASSTPPWTVNYEQYF.

The chain uses TRBV19 and TRBJ1-5; D is ambiguous. There are 14 residues in the CDR3. The germline V and J ends were trimmed by 6 bases and 0 bases, with 9 bases remaining between them. Germline V CDR1 and CDR2: LNHDA, SQIVND (reference sequence). CDR3 nucleotides: TGTGCCAGTAGAGAGGTGGTTAGCAATCAGCCCCAGCATTTT. It is translated as CASREVVSNQPQHF. The complete variable domain, with remaining parts taken from reference TRBV19 and TRBJ1-5, reads DGGITQSPKYLFRKEGQNVTLSCEQNLNHDAMYWYRQDPGQGLRLIYYSQIVNDFQKGDIAEGYSVSREKKESFPLTVTSAQKNPTAFYLCASREVVSNQPQHFGDGTRLSIL.

The V gene is TRBV30, the J gene TRBJ1-1, with 10 nucleotides matching TRBD1. Germline lookup yields CDR1 GTSNPN and CDR2 SVGIG (reference sequence). The CDR3 length is 17 residues. The V gene end was trimmed by 0 bases and the J gene end by 1 base; junction bases not matched to a gene: 8. DNA for the CDR3: TGTGCCTGGAGTGTAGTTGACAGGGGGCTGTGGAACACTGAAGCTTTCTTT. Its translation is CAWSVVDRGLWNTEAFF.

The gene calls are TRBV5-4 and TRBJ1-4; TRBD1 matches 7 bases. CDR3 length: 14 residues. V gave up 4 bases and J gave up 4 bases; unmatched junction bases: 4. Germline assignment: CDR1 SGHNT and CDR2 YYREEE (reference sequence). The CDR3 sequence is CASSRQGGNEKLFF. The DNA of the CDR3 is TGTGCCAGCAGCCGACAGGGTGGTAATGAAAAACTGTTTTTT.

V is TRBV6-5 and J is TRBJ1-5, with D possibly being TRBD1 (6 bases). The CDR3 extends over 13 amino acids. Germline V gene data show CDR1 as MNHEY and CDR2 as SVGAGI. The V end was cut by 2 bases, the J end by 4 bases, with 6 bases between. The CDR3 DNA reads as TGTGCCAGCAGTTACGGGACAAATCAGCCCCAGCATTTT. It codes for CASSYGTNQPQHF.

The CDR3: CASSQTVGSGNTIYF. CDR3 coding DNA: TGCGCCAGCAGCCAGACCGTCGGGTCTGGAAACACCATATATTTT. The chain uses TRBV4-3 and TRBJ1-3; D call uncertain. The CDR3 loop spans 15 amino acids. From germline, CDR1 is LGHNA and CDR2 YSLEER. The V and J ends lost 3 bases and 1 base respectively, with 10 bases between them.

The V gene is TRBV19, the J gene TRBJ2-1; 9 positions match TRBD2. This CDR3 is built from 16 residues. Looked up from germline, CDR1 is LNHDA and CDR2 is SQIVND (reference sequence). V lost 2 bases to trimming and J lost 5 bases; unmatched junction nucleotides: 7. CDR3 DNA sequence: TGTGCCAGTAGTATAACCGGGACTAGCATGAACAATGAGCAGTTCTTC. The encoded protein is CASSITGTSMNNEQFF.

The chain links TRBV19 to TRBJ1-1, with TRBD1 as a possible D gene (6 bases). Trimming pared 7 bases from V and 10 bases from J, leaving 19 bases between. The CDR3 loop spans 13 amino acids. Germline values: CDR1 LNHDA, CDR2 SQIVND (reference sequence). Here the CDR3 reads CASTEPGHVTAFF. CDR3 in DNA: TGTGCCAGTACCGAACCGGGACACGTAACAGCTTTCTTT.

The chain combines TRBV4-3 with TRBJ2-5; D gene unclear. Trimming shortened V by 4 bases and J by 5 bases, and 17 bases separated the two germline ends. Germline V gene lookup returns CDR1 LGHNA and CDR2 YSLEER. The CDR3 totals 15 residues. CDR3 region: CASSRTKDSAETQYF. Written as DNA, the CDR3 is TGCGCCAGCAGCCGTACAAAAGACTCCGCGGAGACCCAGTACTTC.

This clone turned up a few times. This rearrangement joins TRBV6-5 to TRBJ1-1; no reliable D call. Trimming removed 10 bases at V and 6 bases at J, with 24 bases between. There are 15 residues in the CDR3. Germline V lookup: CDR1 MNHEY, CDR2 SVGAGI. The CDR3 region has the DNA TGTGCCACCTGTAGGCAGGCCGGCTTTAGTGCTGAAGCTTTCTTT. Amino acids: CATCRQAGFSAEAFF.